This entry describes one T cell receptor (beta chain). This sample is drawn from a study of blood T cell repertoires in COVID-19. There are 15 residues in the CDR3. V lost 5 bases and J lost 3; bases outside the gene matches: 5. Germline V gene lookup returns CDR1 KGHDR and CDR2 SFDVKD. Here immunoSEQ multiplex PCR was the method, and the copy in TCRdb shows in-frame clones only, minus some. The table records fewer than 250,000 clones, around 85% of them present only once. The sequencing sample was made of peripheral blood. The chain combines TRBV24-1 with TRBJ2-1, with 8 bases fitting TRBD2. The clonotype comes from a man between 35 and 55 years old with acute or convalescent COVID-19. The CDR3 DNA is TGTGCCACCAGTGGCAAGCGGGGGCTCTACAATGAGCAGTTCTTC. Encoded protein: CATSGKRGLYNEQFF.